The rows below give T cell receptor beta chains drawn from one sample of a study of blood T cell repertoires in COVID-19. Sequencing was performed with immunoSEQ multiplex PCR; in TCRdb, only in-frame clones are kept and a portion is missing. This table has 150,000 to 200,000 clones, 70% to 90% appearing once. Sequencing was performed on peripheral blood. The origin of the receptors is a man aged 35 to 55 with active or convalescent COVID-19. Both conserved end residues are part of each CDR3. The order of the fields is V gene, J gene, clone size, D gene, CDR3 protein, CDR3 DNA. D genes are given only for firm matches. Clone size is shown for a subset of rows, as once, few, many or a class of expanded clone.

TRBV3-1/TRBV3-2,TRBJ1-3,-,-,CASSQDLGAAVGNTIYF,TGTGCCAGCAGCCAAGATCTGGGGGCAGCGGTTGGAAACACCATATATTTT
TRBV6-1,TRBJ2-3,-,TRBD1,CASSVESTGNLGDTQYF,TGTGCCAGCAGTGTGGAGTCGACAGGGAATCTTGGAGATACGCAGTATTTT
TRBV27,TRBJ2-2,-,TRBD1,CASSSPGQGQTGELFF,TGTGCCAGCAGTTCGCCGGGACAGGGGCAAACCGGGGAGCTGTTTTTT
TRBV6-4,TRBJ2-1,once,TRBD1,CASSDRGRADEQFF,TGTGCCAGCAGCGACAGGGGAAGGGCGGATGAGCAGTTCTTC
TRBV5-8,TRBJ2-1,-,TRBD2,CASSLALAGPHEQFF,TGTGCCAGCAGCTTGGCACTAGCGGGGCCCCATGAGCAGTTCTTC
TRBV24-1,TRBJ1-5,few,-,CATSDSGIYQPQHF,TGTGCCACCAGTGATTCAGGGATATACCAGCCCCAGCATTTT
TRBV5-5,TRBJ1-1,-,-,CASSPSRGNPEAFF,TGTGCCAGCAGCCCCTCCCGGGGGAACCCTGAAGCTTTCTTT
TRBV9,TRBJ2-1,-,TRBD2,CASSVGAGEGAEQFF,TGTGCCAGCAGCGTAGGAGCGGGGGAGGGAGCTGAGCAGTTCTTC
TRBV6-6,TRBJ2-1,-,TRBD2,CASSSNGLAGYNEQFF,TGTGCCAGCAGTTCCAACGGACTAGCGGGGTACAATGAGCAGTTCTTC
TRBV30,TRBJ1-6,few,-,CAWSPTVDSPLHF,TGTGCCTGGAGTCCGACAGTAGACTCACCCCTCCACTTT
TRBV6-5,TRBJ2-1,-,TRBD2,CASRSGSGPYNEQFF,TGTGCCAGCAGGTCGGGTAGCGGGCCTTACAATGAGCAGTTCTTC
TRBV19,TRBJ2-3,-,-,CASSSGSAADTQYF,TGTGCCAGTAGTTCGGGGTCAGCGGCAGATACGCAGTATTTT
TRBV18,TRBJ1-1,-,TRBD1,CASSEDRDTEAFF,TGTGCCAGCTCGGAAGACAGGGACACTGAAGCTTTCTTT
TRBV11-3,TRBJ2-6,-,-,CASSFRISGANVLTF,TGTGCCAGCAGCTTTAGAATCTCTGGGGCCAACGTCCTGACTTTC
TRBV6-5,TRBJ1-5,-,TRBD1,CASSTGTANQPQHF,TGTGCCAGCAGTACCGGGACAGCAAATCAGCCCCAGCATTTT
TRBV9,TRBJ2-2,-,-,CASSANQGTYTGELFF,TGTGCCAGCAGCGCCAATCAGGGAACTTACACCGGGGAGCTGTTTTTT
TRBV21-1,TRBJ2-7,-,-,CASSKIWGALSYEQYF,TGTGCCAGCAGCAAAATTTGGGGAGCCCTCTCCTACGAGCAGTACTTC
TRBV3-1/TRBV3-2,TRBJ2-7,-,TRBD1,CASSRRKRDRGPTYYEQYF,TGTGCCAGCAGTCGTAGAAAAAGGGACAGGGGCCCTACTTACTACGAGCAGTACTTC
TRBV19,TRBJ1-1,-,TRBD1,CASSPQAQGNTEAFF,TGTGCCAGTAGTCCGCAAGCACAGGGGAATACTGAAGCTTTCTTT
TRBV19,TRBJ2-6,-,-,CASGVRGGAGANVLTF,TGTGCCAGTGGGGTAAGGGGTGGTGCTGGGGCCAACGTCCTGACTTTC
TRBV14,TRBJ2-7,-,TRBD2,CASSLGGRAEYEQYF,TGTGCCAGCAGCCTAGGCGGGAGGGCCGAATACGAGCAGTACTTC
TRBV5-5,TRBJ2-5,few,TRBD1,CASSSTGTGLETQYF,TGTGCCAGCAGCTCAACCGGGACAGGCCTAGAGACCCAGTACTTC
TRBV19,TRBJ1-1,-,-,CASSIDRRNTEAFF,TGTGCCAGTAGTATAGACAGAAGGAACACTGAAGCTTTCTTT
TRBV7-2,TRBJ1-2,-,-,CASSLPPGGGYTF,TGTGCCAGCAGCTTACCCCCCGGGGGGGGCTACACCTTC
TRBV7-3,TRBJ2-6,-,TRBD1,CASSRTGAGANVLTF,TGTGCCAGCAGCAGGACAGGGGCCGGGGCCAACGTCCTGACTTTC
TRBV7-9,TRBJ2-5,once,TRBD1,CASSLSRQGVETQYF,TGTGCCAGCAGCTTATCTCGACAGGGAGTCGAGACCCAGTACTTC
TRBV19,TRBJ1-5,-,-,CASSPSRVNQPQHF,TGTGCCAGTAGTCCGTCGCGGGTGAATCAGCCCCAGCATTTT
TRBV4-2,TRBJ1-2,-,TRBD1,CASSQERGDRAAYGYTF,TGTGCCAGCAGCCAAGAACGAGGGGACAGGGCAGCCTATGGCTACACCTTC
TRBV4-1,TRBJ1-3,-,-,CASSPGGNTIYF,TGCGCCAGCAGCCCCGGGGGGAACACCATATATTTT
TRBV6-6,TRBJ2-3,-,-,CASSLPGDTDTQYF,TGTGCCAGCAGTTTACCCGGAGACACAGATACGCAGTATTTT
TRBV28,TRBJ1-1,once,TRBD1,CASTSGDRGWAFF,TGTGCCAGCACCTCCGGGGACAGGGGATGGGCTTTCTTT
TRBV5-1,TRBJ1-2,-,-,CASSPYGEVGTF,TGCGCCAGCAGTCCCTATGGGGAGGTGGGGACCTTC
TRBV11-2,TRBJ2-7,-,TRBD1,CASSLDGRQGVFYEQYF,TGTGCCAGCAGCTTAGATGGGAGACAGGGGGTTTTCTACGAGCAGTACTTC
TRBV4-2,TRBJ1-2,few,TRBD1,CASSLDRERGYTF,TGTGCCAGCAGCCTGGACAGGGAGCGTGGCTACACCTTC
TRBV28,TRBJ1-1,-,-,CASSLWSGNTEAFF,TGTGCCAGCAGTTTATGGTCAGGGAACACTGAAGCTTTCTTT
TRBV28,TRBJ2-3,-,TRBD2,CASLRAGGVDTQYF,TGTGCCAGCCTGCGAGCGGGAGGGGTAGATACGCAGTATTTT
TRBV2,TRBJ1-1,-,-,CASSPGTILMNTEAFF,TGTGCCAGCAGTCCCGGGACTATCCTCATGAACACTGAAGCTTTCTTT
TRBV6-5,TRBJ1-2,-,-,CASSEGRDYGYTF,TGTGCCAGCAGCGAGGGGAGGGACTATGGCTACACCTTC
TRBV4-2,TRBJ1-2,-,TRBD1,CASSQGQGDGYTF,TGTGCCAGCAGCCAGGGACAGGGCGATGGCTACACCTTC
TRBV3-1/TRBV3-2,TRBJ2-7,-,TRBD1,CASSPGTGVYEQYF,TGTGCCAGCAGCCCGGGTACAGGGGTCTACGAGCAGTACTTC
TRBV11-3,TRBJ2-2,-,TRBD2,CASSLAVLAGGPTGELFF,TGTGCCAGCAGCTTAGCGGTACTAGCGGGAGGGCCGACCGGGGAGCTGTTTTTT
TRBV6-5,TRBJ2-2,-,TRBD1,CASKIDRAAGELFF,TGTGCCAGCAAAATTGACAGGGCAGCCGGGGAGCTGTTTTTT
TRBV6-5,TRBJ2-7,-,-,CASSYSSGAKNEQYF,TGTGCCAGCAGTTACTCTTCAGGGGCTAAAAACGAGCAGTACTTC
TRBV19,TRBJ1-1,once,TRBD1,CATNPSDRANTEAFF,TGTGCCACTAACCCTTCAGACAGGGCTAACACTGAAGCTTTCTTT
TRBV27,TRBJ1-1,-,-,CAKTKGLTEAFF,TGTGCCAAGACCAAGGGGCTCACTGAAGCTTTCTTT
TRBV3-1/TRBV3-2,TRBJ2-3,-,TRBD2,CASSQVGLAGDTDTQYF,TGTGCCAGCAGCCAAGTGGGACTAGCGGGGGACACAGATACGCAGTATTTT
TRBV7-9,TRBJ1-3,-,-,CASSLSRGYTIYF,TGTGCCAGCAGCTTATCCAGGGGATACACCATATATTTT
TRBV1,TRBJ2-7,-,-,CTSSQECFRTERNSYEQYF,TGCACCAGCAGCCAAGAGTGTTTCAGGACAGAGAGAAACTCCTACGAGCAGTACTTC
TRBV7-2,TRBJ2-7,-,-,CASSNRPVAPYEQYF,TGTGCCAGCAGCAACCGACCCGTAGCACCCTACGAGCAGTACTTC
TRBV29-1,TRBJ1-1,-,TRBD1,CSAGTGGTEAFF,TGCAGCGCAGGGACAGGAGGGACTGAAGCTTTCTTT
TRBV19,TRBJ1-2,-,-,CASTRQGNYGYTF,TGTGCCAGTACCCGTCAGGGGAACTATGGCTACACCTTC
TRBV28,TRBJ1-6,-,-,CASSFPRGGDNSPLHF,TGTGCCAGCAGTTTCCCCCGGGGGGGGGATAATTCACCCCTCCACTTT
TRBV4-2,TRBJ1-1,-,TRBD1,CASTGTGNIGTEAFF,TGTGCCAGCACGGGGACAGGGAATATTGGCACTGAAGCTTTCTTT
TRBV28,TRBJ1-5,-,TRBD1,CASSYPRGQGQPQHF,TGTGCCAGCAGCTACCCCAGGGGGCAGGGTCAGCCCCAGCATTTT